This TCR beta chain was documented in a study of T cell responses to AZD1222 COVID-19 vaccine. The germline V and J ends were trimmed by 1 base and 7 bases, with 14 bases remaining between them. Germline CDR1 is SQVTM and CDR2 is ANQGSEA. The CDR3 runs to 14 residues. Profiled with immunoSEQ multiplex PCR; TCRdb holds only in-frame clones, not every one. The sample has some 40,000 clones, around three quarters seen once. The TCR was taken from an adult in good health. This specimen consisted of peripheral blood, obtained on day 0 of AZD1222 vaccination. V usage is TRBV29-1 and J usage is TRBJ2-1; D possibly matches TRBD1 or TRBD2 (5 bases each). This CDR3 reads CSVEVRKGTNEQFF. DNA for the CDR3: TGCAGCGTTGAAGTTAGGAAGGGGACGAATGAGCAGTTCTTC.